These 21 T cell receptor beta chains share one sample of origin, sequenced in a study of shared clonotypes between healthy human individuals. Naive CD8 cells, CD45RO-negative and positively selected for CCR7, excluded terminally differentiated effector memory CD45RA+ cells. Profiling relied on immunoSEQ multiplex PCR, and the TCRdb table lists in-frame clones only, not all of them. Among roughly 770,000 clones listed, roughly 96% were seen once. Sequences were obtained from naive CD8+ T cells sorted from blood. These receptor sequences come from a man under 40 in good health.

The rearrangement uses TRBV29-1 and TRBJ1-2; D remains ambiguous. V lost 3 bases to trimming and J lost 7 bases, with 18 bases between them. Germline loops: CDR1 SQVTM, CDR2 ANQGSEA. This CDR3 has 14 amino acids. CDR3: CSVDRGLVARGYTF. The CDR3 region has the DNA TGCAGCGTTGACCGAGGATTAGTTGCGCGTGGCTACACCTTC.

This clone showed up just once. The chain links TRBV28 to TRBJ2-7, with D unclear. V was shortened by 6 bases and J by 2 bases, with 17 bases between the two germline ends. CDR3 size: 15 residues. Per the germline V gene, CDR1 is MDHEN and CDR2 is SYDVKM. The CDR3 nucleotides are TGTGCCAGCAGCAACCCTTATATGGGTACCTACGAGCAGTACTTC. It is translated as CASSNPYMGTYEQYF.

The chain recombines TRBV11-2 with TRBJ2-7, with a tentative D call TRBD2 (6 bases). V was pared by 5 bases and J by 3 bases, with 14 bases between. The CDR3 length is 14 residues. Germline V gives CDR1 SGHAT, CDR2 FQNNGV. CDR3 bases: TGTGCCAGCAGCCCAGTAATGGGAGGCTACGAGCAGTACTTC. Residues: CASSPVMGGYEQYF.

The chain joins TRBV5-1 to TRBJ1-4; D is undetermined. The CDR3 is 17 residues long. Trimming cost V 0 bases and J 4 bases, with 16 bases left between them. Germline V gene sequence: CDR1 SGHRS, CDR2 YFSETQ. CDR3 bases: TGCGCCAGCAGCTTGGTTCCCGTGAGCCGATATAATGAAAAACTGTTTTTT. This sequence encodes CASSLVPVSRYNEKLFF. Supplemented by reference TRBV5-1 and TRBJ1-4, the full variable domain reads KAGVTQTPRYLIKTRGQQVTLSCSPISGHRSVSWYQQTPGQGLQFLFEYFSETQRNKGNFPGRFSGRQFSNSRSEMNVSTLELGDSALYLCASSLVPVSRYNEKLFFGSGTQLSVL.

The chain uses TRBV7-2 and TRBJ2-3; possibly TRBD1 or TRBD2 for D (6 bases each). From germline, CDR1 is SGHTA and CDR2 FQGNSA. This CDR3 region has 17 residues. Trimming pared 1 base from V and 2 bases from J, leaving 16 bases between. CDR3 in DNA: TGTGCCAGCAGCTTAGGGGGGGCGACCCTTACCACAGATACGCAGTATTTT. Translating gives CASSLGGATLTTDTQYF.

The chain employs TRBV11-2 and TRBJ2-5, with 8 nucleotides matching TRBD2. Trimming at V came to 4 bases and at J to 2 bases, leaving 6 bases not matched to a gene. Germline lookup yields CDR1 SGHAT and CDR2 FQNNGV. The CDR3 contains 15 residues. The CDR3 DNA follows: TGTGCCAGCAGCTCAGAACTAGCGGCACAAGAGACCCAGTACTTC. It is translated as CASSSELAAQETQYF.

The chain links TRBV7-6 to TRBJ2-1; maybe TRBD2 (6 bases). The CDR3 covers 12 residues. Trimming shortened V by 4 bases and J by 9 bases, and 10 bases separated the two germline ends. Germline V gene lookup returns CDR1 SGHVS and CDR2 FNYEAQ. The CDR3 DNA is TGTGCCAGCAGCTGGGAGGCGGCTGAGCAGTTCTTC. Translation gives CASSWEAAEQFF.

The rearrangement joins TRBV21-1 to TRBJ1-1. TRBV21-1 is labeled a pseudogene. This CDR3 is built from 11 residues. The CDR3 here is CASSKEIVAFF. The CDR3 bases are TGTGCCAGCAGCAAAGAGATTGTAGCTTTCTTT.

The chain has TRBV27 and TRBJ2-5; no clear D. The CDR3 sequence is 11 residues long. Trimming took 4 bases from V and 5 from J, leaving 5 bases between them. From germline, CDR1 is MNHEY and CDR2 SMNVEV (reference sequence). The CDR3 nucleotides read TGTGCCAGCAGTTCTGGCGAGACCCAGTACTTC. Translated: CASSSGETQYF.

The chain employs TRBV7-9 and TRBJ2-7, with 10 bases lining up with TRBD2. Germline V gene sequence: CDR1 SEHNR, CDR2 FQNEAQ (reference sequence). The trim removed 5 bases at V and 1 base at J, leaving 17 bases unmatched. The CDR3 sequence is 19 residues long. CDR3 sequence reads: CASSGWLAGVPKTSYEQYF. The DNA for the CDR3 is TGTGCCAGCAGCGGATGGCTAGCGGGAGTTCCAAAAACATCCTACGAGCAGTACTTC. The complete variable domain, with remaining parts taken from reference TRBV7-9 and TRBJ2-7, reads DTGVSQNPRHKITKRGQNVTFRCDPISEHNRLYWYRQTLGQGPEFLTYFQNEAQLEKSRLLSDRFSAERPKGSFSTLEIQRTEQGDSAMYLCASSGWLAGVPKTSYEQYFGPGTRLTVT.

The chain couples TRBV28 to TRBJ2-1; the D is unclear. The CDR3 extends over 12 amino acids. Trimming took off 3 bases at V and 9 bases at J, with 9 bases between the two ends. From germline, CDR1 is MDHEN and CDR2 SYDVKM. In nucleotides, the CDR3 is TGTGCCAGCAGTTTGTCAGCCGGTGAGCAGTTCTTC. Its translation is CASSLSAGEQFF.

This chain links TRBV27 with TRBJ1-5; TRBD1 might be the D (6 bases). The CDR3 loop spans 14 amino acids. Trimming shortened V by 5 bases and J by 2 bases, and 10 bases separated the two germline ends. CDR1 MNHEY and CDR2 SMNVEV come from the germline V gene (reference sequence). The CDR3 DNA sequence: TGTGCCAGCAGTGACCAGGGGCGCAATCAGCCCCAGCATTTT. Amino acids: CASSDQGRNQPQHF.

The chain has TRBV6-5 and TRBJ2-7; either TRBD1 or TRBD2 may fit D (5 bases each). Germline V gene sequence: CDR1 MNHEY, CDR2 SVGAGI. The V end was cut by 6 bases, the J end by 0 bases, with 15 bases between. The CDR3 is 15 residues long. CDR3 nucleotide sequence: TGTGCCAGCAGACAGGAGCTAGGGAGCTCCTACGAGCAGTACTTC. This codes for CASRQELGSSYEQYF.

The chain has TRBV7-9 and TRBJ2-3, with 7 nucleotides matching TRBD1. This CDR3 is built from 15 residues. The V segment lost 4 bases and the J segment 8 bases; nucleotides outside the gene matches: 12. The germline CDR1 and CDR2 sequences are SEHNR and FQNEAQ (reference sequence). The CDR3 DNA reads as TGTGCCAGCAGCTCCGCCCGGGATGACAGGGTTACGCAGTATTTT. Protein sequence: CASSSARDDRVTQYF.

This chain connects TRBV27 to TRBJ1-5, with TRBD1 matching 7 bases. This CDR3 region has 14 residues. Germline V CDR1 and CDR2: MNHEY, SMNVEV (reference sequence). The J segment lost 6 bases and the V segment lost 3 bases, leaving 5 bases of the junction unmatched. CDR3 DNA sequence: TGTGCCAGCAGTTTTGGCAGGGGGACTCAGCCCCAGCATTTT. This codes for CASSFGRGTQPQHF.

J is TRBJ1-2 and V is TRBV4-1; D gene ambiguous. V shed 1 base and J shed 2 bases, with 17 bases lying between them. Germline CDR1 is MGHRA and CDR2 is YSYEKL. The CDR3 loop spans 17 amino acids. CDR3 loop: CASSQVARPSENYGYTF. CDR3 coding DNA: TGCGCCAGCAGCCAAGTCGCGCGGCCTAGCGAGAACTATGGCTACACCTTC.

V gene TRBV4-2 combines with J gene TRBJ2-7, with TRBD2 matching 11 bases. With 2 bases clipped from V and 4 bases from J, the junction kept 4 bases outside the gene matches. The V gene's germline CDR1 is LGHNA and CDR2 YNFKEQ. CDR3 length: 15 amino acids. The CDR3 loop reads CASSQLAGGKYEQYF. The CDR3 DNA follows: TGTGCCAGCAGCCAACTAGCGGGGGGTAAATACGAGCAGTACTTC.

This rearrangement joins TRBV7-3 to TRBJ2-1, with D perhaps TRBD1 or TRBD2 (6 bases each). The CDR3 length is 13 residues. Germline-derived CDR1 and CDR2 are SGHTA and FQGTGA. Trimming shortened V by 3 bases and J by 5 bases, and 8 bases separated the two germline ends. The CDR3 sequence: CASSFGGDNEQFF. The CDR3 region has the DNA TGTGCCAGCAGCTTCGGGGGCGACAATGAGCAGTTCTTC.

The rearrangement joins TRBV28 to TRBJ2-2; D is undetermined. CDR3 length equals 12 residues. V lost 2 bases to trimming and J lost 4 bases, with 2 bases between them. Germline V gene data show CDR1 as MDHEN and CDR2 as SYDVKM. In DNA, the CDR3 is TGTGCCAGCAGTTTACCCACCGGGGAGCTGTTTTTT. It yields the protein CASSLPTGELFF.

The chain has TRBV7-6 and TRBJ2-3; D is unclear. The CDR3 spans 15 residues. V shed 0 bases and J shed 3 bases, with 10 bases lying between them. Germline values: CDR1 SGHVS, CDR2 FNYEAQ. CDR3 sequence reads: CASSLAPEWTDTQYF. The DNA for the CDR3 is TGTGCCAGCAGCTTAGCGCCCGAGTGGACAGATACGCAGTATTTT.

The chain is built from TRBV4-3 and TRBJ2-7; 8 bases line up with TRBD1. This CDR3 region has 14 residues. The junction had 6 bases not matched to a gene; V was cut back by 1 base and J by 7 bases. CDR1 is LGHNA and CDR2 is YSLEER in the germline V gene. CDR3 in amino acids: CASSQGQGSREQYF. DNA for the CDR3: TGCGCCAGCAGCCAAGGACAGGGGTCTCGGGAGCAGTACTTC.